The 20 T cell receptor beta chains below come from one sample, sequenced in a study of spatial heterogeneity in lung cancer. TCRdb reprocessed the 5' RACE reads with MiXCR, giving one entry per CDR3 protein. Among about 5,800 distinct CDR3 sequences, approximately 13% were seen once, and the ten largest hold about a fifth. Time point noted: sample taken at primary tumor resection. This specimen was normal lung tissue next to the tumor, taken at surgery. These receptors all come from a female donor with early-stage non-small cell lung cancer.

This clonotype was observed at least ten times. CDR3 sequence: CASSGEAGLSTDTQYF. DNA of the CDR3: TGTGCCAGCAGCGGGGAGGCGGGACTTAGCACAGATACGCAGTATTTT. This chain joins TRBV5-6 and TRBJ2-3; D might be TRBD2 (6 bases). The CDR3 is 16 residues long. Trimming shortened V by 4 bases and J by 0 bases, and 15 bases separated the two germline ends. The germline gives CDR1 SGHDT, CDR2 YYEEEE.

This clonotype has ten or more counts. The chain is built from TRBV7-2 and TRBJ2-7, with D uncertain. The V gene lost 4 bases and the J gene lost 2 bases, with 9 bases spanning the gap. This CDR3 spans 13 amino acids. Germline V gene data show CDR1 as SGHTA and CDR2 as FQGNSA. CDR3 amino acids: CASSYSQAYEQYF. The CDR3 DNA sequence: TGTGCCAGCAGCTACAGCCAGGCCTACGAGCAGTACTTC.

V usage is TRBV12-3 or TRBV12-4 and J usage is TRBJ2-1, with D possibly being TRBD2 (5 bases). The CDR3 has 13 amino acids. The germline V and J ends were trimmed by 7 bases and 3 bases, with 10 bases remaining between them. The CDR3: CASKPGVYNEQFF. CDR3 nucleotides: TGTGCCAGCAAGCCCGGGGTCTACAATGAGCAGTTCTTC.

This clonotype has just a few counts. The V gene is TRBV24-1, the J gene TRBJ2-1, with TRBD2 identical over 10 bases. Germline V lookup: CDR1 KGHDR, CDR2 SFDVKD. Trimming removed 2 bases from V and 6 bases from J; junction bases left unmatched: 9. The CDR3 consists of 17 residues. The CDR3 protein is CATSDSSSGSLTNEQFF. The CDR3, as DNA: TGTGCCACCAGTGATTCCTCTAGCGGGAGTTTAACCAATGAGCAGTTCTTC.

The V gene is TRBV6-5, the J gene TRBJ2-3; D possibly uses TRBD1 or TRBD2 (6 bases each). V lost 4 bases, J lost 3 bases, and 14 bases lay in between. CDR1 is MNHEY and CDR2 is SVGAGI in the germline V gene. This CDR3 contains 15 residues. In nucleotides, the CDR3 is TGTGCCAGCAGTTTGGAGGGGGTGGTTACAGATACGCAGTATTTT. Protein sequence: CASSLEGVVTDTQYF.

This clonotype has just a few counts. The chain couples TRBV20-1 to TRBJ2-1; D possibly corresponds to TRBD2 (5 bases). This CDR3 is built from 13 residues. Germline V gene sequence: CDR1 DFQATT, CDR2 SNEGSKA (reference sequence). V was pared by 1 base and J by 5 bases, with 9 bases between. The CDR3, as DNA: TGCAGTGCTAGAGGGAACGGGGACAATGAGCAGTTCTTC. Protein sequence: CSARGNGDNEQFF.

This clonotype counts as medium-sized. This chain's CDR3 is CASSPETLNNEQFF. The CDR3 DNA reads TGTGCCAGCTCACCGGAGACGCTAAACAATGAGCAGTTCTTC. The chain recombines TRBV18 with TRBJ2-1; D is uncertain. There are 14 residues in the CDR3. V lost 3 bases, J lost 5 bases, and 11 bases lay in between. The germline gives CDR1 KGHSH, CDR2 LQKENI.

This clonotype was recorded at least ten times. In DNA, the CDR3 is TGCGCCAGCAGCACACAGGGACAGGGGGCGGAAGGCTACACCTTC. This encodes CASSTQGQGAEGYTF. This rearrangement joins TRBV5-1 to TRBJ1-2; 12 nucleotides line up with TRBD1. The V and J ends lost 4 bases and 8 bases, in that order; junction bases with no gene match: 9. From germline, CDR1 is SGHRS and CDR2 YFSETQ. The CDR3 has 15 residues.

This clonotype is medium-sized by share. V gene TRBV12-3 or TRBV12-4 combines with J gene TRBJ2-5; TRBD1 agrees at 7 bases. This CDR3 comprises 13 residues. The V segment lost 6 bases and the J segment 4 bases; nucleotides outside the gene matches: 5. CDR3 region: CASRVRDRETQYF. DNA of the CDR3: TGTGCCAGCAGAGTAAGGGACAGAGAGACCCAGTACTTC.

The chain couples TRBV28 to TRBJ2-1, with unresolved D. Per the germline V gene, CDR1 is MDHEN and CDR2 is SYDVKM. V was cut by 7 bases and J by 9 bases, with 13 bases left in between. The CDR3 length is 12 residues. The DNA of the CDR3 is TGTGCCAGCACCACCCAGGTGGGTGAGCAGTTCTTC. It specifies CASTTQVGEQFF.

V and J are TRBV2 and TRBJ2-2; tentative D call: TRBD1 (5 bases). V lost 5 bases, J lost 7 bases, and 8 bases lay in between. Germline lookup yields CDR1 SNHLY and CDR2 FYNNEI. CDR3 size: 12 residues. In DNA form, the CDR3 reads TGTGCCAGCAGTAGGGGCGTCGGGGAGCTGTTTTTT. Protein product: CASSRGVGELFF. Supplemented by reference TRBV2 and TRBJ2-2, the full variable domain reads EPEVTQTPSHQVTQMGQEVILRCVPISNHLYFYWYRQILGQKVEFLVSFYNNEISEKSEIFDDQFSVERPDGSNFTLKIRSTKLEDSAMYFCASSRGVGELFFGEGSRLTVL.

This clonotype showed up many times. The V and J genes are TRBV7-2 and TRBJ2-4; no firm D call. CDR1 SGHTA and CDR2 FQGNSA come from the germline V gene. The CDR3 totals 14 residues. The ends were cut back, 5 bases at V and 2 bases at J, with 10 bases in the middle. The CDR3 DNA reads TGTGCCAGCAGCCCACCCCCATCCAAAAACATTCAGTACTTC. The encoded protein is CASSPPPSKNIQYF.

This clonotype appeared many times. V gene TRBV5-1 combines with J gene TRBJ2-7; a possible D gene is TRBD1 (7 bases). The CDR3 covers 14 residues. V was shortened by 5 bases and J by 2 bases, with 14 bases between the two germline ends. CDR1 is SGHRS, CDR2 YFSETQ, per germline. The CDR3 here is CASRDTGEAYEQYF. The CDR3 bases are TGCGCCAGCAGAGATACAGGGGAGGCCTACGAGCAGTACTTC.

This clonotype showed up many times. This rearrangement joins TRBV19 to TRBJ1-2; tentatively, D is TRBD1 (5 bases). This CDR3 comprises 15 residues. Germline V gene sequence: CDR1 LNHDA, CDR2 SQIVND (reference sequence). V lost 6 bases and J 0 bases, leaving 14 bases between the germline ends. This CDR3 is CASRDTGPANYGYTF. The CDR3 DNA reads TGTGCCAGTAGAGATACAGGTCCAGCTAACTATGGCTACACCTTC.

This clonotype was recorded many times. This chain links TRBV4-3 with TRBJ1-6; D might be TRBD1 (5 bases). V was trimmed by 2 bases and J by 9 bases, leaving 14 bases between them. This CDR3 region has 15 residues. Per the germline V gene, CDR1 is LGHNA and CDR2 is YSLEER. The CDR3 here is CASSQSAGSTSPLHF. The CDR3 nucleotides read TGCGCCAGCAGCCAATCGGCAGGGAGTACTTCACCCCTCCACTTT.

This clonotype came up a few times. The rearrangement links TRBV7-2 to TRBJ2-3, with 13 bases identical to TRBD2. Trimming took 6 bases from V and 5 from J; bases not matched to a gene: 8. The CDR3 length is 16 residues. Looked up from germline, CDR1 is SGHTA and CDR2 is FQGNSA. CDR3 sequence reads: CASSLLAGGPRDTQYF. The DNA of the CDR3 is TGTGCCAGCAGTTTACTAGCGGGAGGGCCAAGAGATACGCAGTATTTT.

By share, this clonotype counts as medium-sized. The chain couples TRBV7-8 to TRBJ1-5; D not certain. CDR1 is SGHVS, CDR2 FQNEAQ, per germline. This CDR3 comprises 17 residues. V gave up 2 bases and J gave up 0 bases, with 14 bases separating them. CDR3 DNA: TGTGCCAGCAGCTTAAGTCCCCAGCCGGATAGCAATCAGCCCCAGCATTTT. Translating gives CASSLSPQPDSNQPQHF.

This clonotype was seen ten or more times. The chain is built from TRBV20-1 and TRBJ2-1; D gene uncertain. The length of the CDR3 is 14 residues. The V gene lost 3 bases and the J gene lost 0 bases, with 9 bases spanning the gap. Germline V lookup: CDR1 DFQATT, CDR2 SNEGSKA (reference sequence). For the CDR3, the DNA is TGCAGTGCTAGGTCCTGGAACTCCTACAATGAGCAGTTCTTC. This gives the protein CSARSWNSYNEQFF.

Ten or more counts support this clonotype. V is TRBV5-5 and J is TRBJ2-1, with D perhaps TRBD2 (6 bases). The V end was cut by 3 bases, the J end by 5 bases, with 12 bases between. Per the germline V gene, CDR1 is SGHKS and CDR2 is YYEKEE (reference sequence). This CDR3 region has 14 residues. CDR3 bases: TGTGCCAGCAGCTCAAGGCGGGGAAACAATGAGCAGTTCTTC. It encodes CASSSRRGNNEQFF.

This clonotype was seen repeatedly, ten times or more. The genes are TRBV12-5 and TRBJ2-6, with D unclear. CDR1 and CDR2 from the germline V gene are LGHNT and FRNRAP. The CDR3 has 13 residues. Trimming cost V 1 base and J 4 bases, with 2 bases left between them. The CDR3 here is CASGLDGANVLTF. Here the CDR3 DNA reads TGTGCTAGTGGTTTGGACGGGGCCAACGTCCTGACTTTC.